These 28 T cell receptor beta chains came from one sample sequenced in a study of CD8 T cells in ankylosing spondylitis. Study-wide results and limits: Roughly 8 highly homologous variants made up a TCR beta motif that seemed to typify ankylosing spondylitis blood.

For these TCRs, the target antigens are not known. TCRdb itself ran the 5' RACE reads through MiXCR, one entry per CDR3 protein. The table includes about 700,000 distinct CDR3 sequences, under 20% detected once. The material sequenced was blood, either unsorted or a sorted T cell fraction (not recorded which). The receptors shown here come from a male donor with ankylosing spondylitis.

The chain is built from TRBV11-2 and TRBJ2-1; D remains unclear. Germline CDR1 and CDR2: SGHAT and FQNNGV. V lost 5 bases and J 12 bases, leaving 17 bases between the germline ends. The CDR3 runs to 13 residues. The CDR3 DNA reads TGTGCCAGCAGCAGTCCCGGTGGGTTCGGGCAGTTCTTC. Its protein product is CASSSPGGFGQFF.

In this sample, this clonotype turned up a few times. J is TRBJ1-1 and V is TRBV4-1; maybe TRBD1 (6 bases). V lost 1 base, J lost 5 bases, and 14 bases lay in between. Germline lookup yields CDR1 MGHRA and CDR2 YSYEKL. The CDR3 has 15 residues. This CDR3 reads CASSQVGTGSTEAFF. In nucleotides, the CDR3 is TGCGCCAGCAGCCAAGTAGGTACAGGGAGTACTGAAGCTTTCTTT.

V and J are TRBV21-1 and TRBJ2-1; TRBD2 is the table's D call and was not checked against the DNA. TRBV21-1 represents a pseudogene. The CDR3 contains 19 residues. The CDR3: CASSREEGLAETGDNEQFF. The DNA of the CDR3 is TGTGCCAGCAGCCGAGAAGAGGGACTAGCGGAGACGGGGGACAATGAGCAGTTCTTC.

This rearrangement joins TRBV5-1 to TRBJ1-1, with 8 nucleotides matching TRBD1. CDR3 length: 15 amino acids. CDR1 is SGHRS, CDR2 YFSETQ, per germline. Germline trimming cut 0 bases from V and 1 base from J; bases unmatched to any gene: 2. The CDR3 sequence: CASSLAGGENTEAFF. The CDR3 DNA follows: TGCGCCAGCAGCTTGGCAGGGGGCGAGAACACTGAAGCTTTCTTT.

The chain employs TRBV10-3 and TRBJ2-5; 13 bases line up with TRBD2. Germline trimming cut 4 bases from V and 2 bases from J; bases unmatched to any gene: 7. In germline, CDR1 is ENHRY, CDR2 SYGVKD. The CDR3 sequence is 17 residues long. The chain's CDR3 is CAISGSPLAGGQETQYF. As DNA, the CDR3 is TGTGCCATCAGTGGGTCCCCACTAGCGGGGGGGCAAGAGACCCAGTACTTC.

This sequence joins TRBV6-1 and TRBJ1-1, with D uncertain. The CDR3 totals 13 residues. The germline CDR1 and CDR2 sequences are MNHNS and SASEGT. The V and J ends lost 6 bases and 1 base respectively, with 9 bases between them. The CDR3: CASRIQKNTEAFF. CDR3 DNA: TGTGCCAGCAGAATACAGAAGAACACTGAAGCTTTCTTT.

The rearrangement links TRBV5-1 to TRBJ2-7, with D possibly TRBD1 on 5 matching bases. V was clipped by 0 bases and J by 5 bases, with 12 bases between them. The CDR3 consists of 14 residues. Germline CDR1 reads SGHRS; CDR2 reads YFSETQ. The DNA of the CDR3 is TGCGCCAGCAGCTTGGCCCCAGGGATAGACGAGCAGTACTTC. This translates into CASSLAPGIDEQYF.

This rearrangement joins TRBV20-1 to TRBJ2-5; the match to TRBD2 covers 7 bases. Germline CDR1 DFQATT, CDR2 SNEGSKA (reference sequence). The CDR3 runs to 13 residues. Trimming at V came to 3 bases and at J to 5 bases, leaving 6 bases not matched to a gene. CDR3 region: CSASPAGYETQYF. In DNA, the CDR3 is TGCAGTGCTAGTCCAGCGGGATATGAGACCCAGTACTTC.

The chain employs TRBV28 and TRBJ2-1, with a tentative D call TRBD2 (7 bases). The V gene lost 5 bases and the J gene lost 9 bases, with 20 bases spanning the gap. Per germline, CDR1 MDHEN and CDR2 SYDVKM. The CDR3 consists of 15 residues. CDR3 coding DNA: TGTGCCAGCAGTCAAGGTGGGAGGGCCAGGGGTGAGCAGTTCTTC. This translates into CASSQGGRARGEQFF. The whole variable domain, filled in from reference TRBV28 and TRBJ2-1, reads DVKVTQSSRYLVKRTGEKVFLECVQDMDHENMFWYRQDPGLGLRLIYFSYDVKMKEKGDIPEGYSVSREKKERFSLILESASTNQTSMYLCASSQGGRARGEQFFGPGTRLTVL.

V and J are TRBV15 and TRBJ1-5; the D is unclear. With 2 bases removed from V and 5 bases from J, the gap between germline ends came to 4 bases. This CDR3 comprises 12 residues. Looked up from germline, CDR1 is LNHNV and CDR2 is YYDKDF (reference sequence). Here the CDR3 DNA reads TGTGCCACCAGCAGACCAGATCAGCCCCAGCATTTT. It translates to CATSRPDQPQHF.

Only a few counts were recorded for this clonotype. This chain links TRBV4-1 with TRBJ2-2, with D uncertain. In germline, CDR1 is MGHRA, CDR2 YSYEKL. The CDR3 is 14 amino acids. V was trimmed by 0 bases and J by 6 bases, leaving 8 bases between them. The CDR3 DNA sequence: TGCGCCAGCAGCCAAGAGCGGCTAGCCGGGGAGCTGTTTTTT. Amino acids: CASSQERLAGELFF.

This clonotype appeared once. The chain uses TRBV14 and TRBJ1-1; D is unresolved. Germline lookup yields CDR1 SGHDN and CDR2 FVKESK. The CDR3 has 14 residues. V was pared by 1 base and J by 4 bases, with 10 bases between. Here the CDR3 reads CASSQGPGGTEAFF. Here the CDR3 DNA reads TGTGCCAGCAGCCAAGGGCCAGGAGGCACTGAAGCTTTCTTT.

The rearrangement links TRBV11-2 to TRBJ2-2; 8 bases map to TRBD2. V was clipped by 5 bases and J by 1 base; unmatched bases: 9. Germline values: CDR1 SGHAT, CDR2 FQNNGV. The CDR3 extends over 17 amino acids. The CDR3, as DNA: TGTGCCAGCAGCCCCCGAGGGGCGGGAGGGAACACCGGGGAGCTGTTTTTT. It codes for CASSPRGAGGNTGELFF.

This clonotype occurred a few times. The CDR3 protein is CASSLTPAGSSYNSPLHF. Written as DNA, the CDR3 is TGTGCCAGCAGCTTAACGCCCGCAGGGAGCTCCTATAATTCACCCCTCCACTTT. The genes are TRBV7-3 and TRBJ1-6; D is possibly TRBD1 (5 bases). This CDR3 has 18 residues. V lost 0 bases to trimming and J lost 0 bases, with 12 bases between them. CDR1 is SGHTA and CDR2 is FQGTGA in the germline V gene. Full variable domain (rest looked up from reference TRBV7-3 and TRBJ1-6): GAGVSQTPSNKVTEKGKYVELRCDPISGHTALYWYRQSLGQGPEFLIYFQGTGAADDSGLPNDRFFAVRPEGSVSTLKIQRTERGDSAVYLCASSLTPAGSSYNSPLHFGNGTRLTVT.

The rearrangement uses TRBV15 and TRBJ1-1, with D hard to call. Trimming pared 5 bases from V and 1 base from J, leaving 8 bases between. The germline CDR1 and CDR2 sequences are LNHNV and YYDKDF (reference sequence). The CDR3 totals 13 residues. The CDR3 bases are TGTGCCACCAGCGCCCGGAAGAACACTGAAGCTTTCTTT. Translated: CATSARKNTEAFF. Full variable domain (missing parts from reference TRBV15 and TRBJ1-1): DAMVIQNPRYQVTQFGKPVTLSCSQTLNHNVMYWYQQKSSQAPKLLFHYYDKDFNNEADTPDNFQSRRPNTSFCFLDIRSPGLGDTAMYLCATSARKNTEAFFGQGTRLTVV.

To note about this clonotype: A junction boundary mismatches the germline segment, possibly from a read error. The rearrangement uses TRBV5-6 and TRBJ2-3; D may be TRBD1 (5 bases). CDR3 size: 13 residues. Germline V gene sequence: CDR1 SGHDT, CDR2 YYEEEE. For the CDR3, the DNA is TGTGCCAGGAGCTTAGGGGTCACAGATACGCAGTATTTT. Its protein is CARSLGVTDTQYF.

The CDR3 loop reads CASSWAGEYNQPQHF. The CDR3, as DNA: TGTGCCAGCAGTTGGGCCGGGGAATACAATCAGCCCCAGCATTTT. The V and J genes are TRBV12-3 or TRBV12-4 and TRBJ1-5; D remains unclear. CDR3 size: 15 residues. V lost 4 bases, J lost 3 bases, and 13 bases lay in between.

The V call is TRBV20-1, the J call TRBJ2-3; 9 nucleotides align to TRBD2. With 4 bases clipped from V and 4 bases from J, the junction kept 9 bases outside the gene matches. CDR1 is DFQATT and CDR2 is SNEGSKA in the germline V gene (reference sequence). The CDR3 totals 15 residues. CDR3 in amino acids: CSAKAGTSISDTQYF. The CDR3, as DNA: TGCAGTGCTAAAGCGGGGACTAGCATCTCAGATACGCAGTATTTT.

The J gene is TRBJ2-5, the V gene TRBV7-6, with D uncertain. Germline V CDR1 and CDR2: SGHVS, FNYEAQ. Between the trimmed V and J ends, which lost 5 bases and 1 base, there was a span of 8 bases. CDR3 length equals 13 residues. CDR3 bases: TGTGCCAGCAGCGAAGATCCCCAAGAGACCCAGTACTTC. It codes for CASSEDPQETQYF.

The gene calls are TRBV12-3 or TRBV12-4 and TRBJ2-2; D ambiguous. Trimming shortened V by 4 bases and J by 5 bases, and 14 bases separated the two germline ends. The CDR3 spans 15 residues. The CDR3 coding sequence is TGTGCCAGCAGTTCCCTAGGATTTAGGACCGGGGAGCTGTTTTTT. It yields the protein CASSSLGFRTGELFF.

This clonotype was seen a few times. The CDR3 coding sequence is TGTGCCACCAGCAAGGGTCGCGGATACAATGAGCAGTTCTTC. As protein: CATSKGRGYNEQFF. This chain links TRBV15 with TRBJ2-1; D is uncertain. V was clipped by 4 bases and J by 4 bases, with 11 bases between them. Germline loops: CDR1 LNHNV, CDR2 YYDKDF (reference sequence). This CDR3 has 14 amino acids.

This clonotype was detected a few times. The V and J genes are TRBV7-8 and TRBJ1-5; no firm D call. Germline V gene data show CDR1 as SGHVS and CDR2 as FQNEAQ. The V and J ends lost 1 base and 5 bases respectively, with 12 bases between them. CDR3 length: 15 amino acids. CDR3 coding DNA: TGTGCCAGCAGCTTAGATGGGCCTACTGATCAGCCCCAGCATTTT. Translation gives CASSLDGPTDQPQHF.

This clonotype occurred a few times. The V and J genes are TRBV28 and TRBJ2-1; tentatively, D is TRBD2 (6 bases). Germline CDR1 is MDHEN and CDR2 is SYDVKM. This CDR3 has 14 residues. The V end was cut by 6 bases, the J end by 6 bases, with 15 bases between. The CDR3 sequence: CASREDYRGNEQFF. CDR3 sequence (DNA): TGTGCCAGCAGAGAGGACTACCGGGGCAATGAGCAGTTCTTC.

The chain recombines TRBV7-9 with TRBJ1-4; the D gene is possibly TRBD1 (5 bases). Germline CDR1 reads SEHNR; CDR2 reads FQNEAQ (reference sequence). V lost 3 bases and J 11 bases, leaving 22 bases between the germline ends. The CDR3 contains 16 residues. CDR3 DNA sequence: TGTGCCAGCAGCTTGGGGGTGGCGGCCTCGGTGGGGAAACTGTTTTTT. Encoded protein: CASSLGVAASVGKLFF.

This clonotype turned up a few times. V usage is TRBV20-1 and J usage is TRBJ2-1, with 11 bases lining up with TRBD2. CDR1 and CDR2 (germline): DFQATT, SNEGSKA (reference sequence). With V trimmed by 5 bases and J by 5 bases, 5 bases remained unmatched. This CDR3 contains 14 residues. CDR3 loop: CSASGTSGDNEQFF. Written as DNA, the CDR3 is TGCAGTGCTTCCGGGACTAGCGGTGACAATGAGCAGTTCTTC.

On this clonotype: Compared with germline, one end of the junction differs, possibly owing to a read error. The J gene is TRBJ2-5, the V gene TRBV12-3 or TRBV12-4; D is perhaps TRBD2 (5 bases). CDR3 length equals 17 residues. This chain's CDR3 is CACSSRAPTRYQETQYF. CDR3 in DNA: TGTGCCTGCAGTTCGCGGGCCCCAACTAGGTACCAAGAGACCCAGTACTTC.

V gene TRBV6-2 or TRBV6-3 combines with J gene TRBJ2-7; 10 nucleotides align to TRBD2. CDR1 and CDR2 from the germline V gene are MNHEY and SVGEGT. With V trimmed by 4 bases and J by 3 bases, 6 bases remained unmatched. The CDR3 spans 15 residues. This chain's CDR3 is CASSSGTSDYYEQYF. The CDR3 coding sequence is TGTGCCAGCAGTTCAGGGACTAGCGATTACTACGAGCAGTACTTC.

V usage is TRBV5-6 and J usage is TRBJ2-3; 7 positions match TRBD2. The CDR3 has 15 amino acids. V lost 0 bases and J lost 2; bases outside the gene matches: 3. CDR1 SGHDT and CDR2 YYEEEE come from the germline V gene. The CDR3 DNA reads TGTGCCAGCAGCTTGGGGGACTACTACACAGATACGCAGTATTTT. This sequence encodes CASSLGDYYTDTQYF. Full variable domain (outside the CDR3, taken from reference TRBV5-6 and TRBJ2-3): DAGVTQSPTHLIKTRGQQVTLRCSPKSGHDTVSWYQQALGQGPQFIFQYYEEEERQRGNFPDRFSGHQFPNYSSELNVNALLLGDSALYLCASSLGDYYTDTQYFGPGTRLTVL.